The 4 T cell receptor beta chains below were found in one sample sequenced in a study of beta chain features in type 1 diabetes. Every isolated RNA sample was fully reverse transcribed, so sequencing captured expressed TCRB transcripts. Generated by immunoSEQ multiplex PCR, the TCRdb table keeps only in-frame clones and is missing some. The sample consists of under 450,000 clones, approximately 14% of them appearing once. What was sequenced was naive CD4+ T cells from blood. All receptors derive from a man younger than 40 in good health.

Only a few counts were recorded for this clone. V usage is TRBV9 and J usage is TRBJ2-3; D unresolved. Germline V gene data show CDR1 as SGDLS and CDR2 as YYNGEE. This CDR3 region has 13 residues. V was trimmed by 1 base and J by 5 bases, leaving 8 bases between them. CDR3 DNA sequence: TGTGCCAGCAGCGTAACAATGGGAGATACGCAGTATTTT. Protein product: CASSVTMGDTQYF. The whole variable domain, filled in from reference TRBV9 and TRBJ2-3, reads DSGVTQTPKHLITATGQRVTLRCSPRSGDLSVYWYQQSLDQGLQFLIQYYNGEERAKGNILERFSAQQFPDLHSELNLSSLELGDSALYFCASSVTMGDTQYFGPGTRLTVL.

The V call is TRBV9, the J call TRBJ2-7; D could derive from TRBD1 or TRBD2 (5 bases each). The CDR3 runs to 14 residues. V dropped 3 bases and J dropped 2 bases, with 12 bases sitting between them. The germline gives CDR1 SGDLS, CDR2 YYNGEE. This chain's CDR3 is CASSAGTDPYEQYV. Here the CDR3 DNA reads TGTGCCAGCAGCGCCGGGACCGACCCCTACGAGCAGTACGTC.

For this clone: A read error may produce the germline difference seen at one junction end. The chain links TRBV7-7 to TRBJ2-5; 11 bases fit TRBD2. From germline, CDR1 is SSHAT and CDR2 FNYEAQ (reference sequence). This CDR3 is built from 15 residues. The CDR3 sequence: CASSPLAGVWETQYF. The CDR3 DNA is TGTGCTAGCAGCCCACTAGCGGGAGTGTGGGAGACCCAGTACTTC.

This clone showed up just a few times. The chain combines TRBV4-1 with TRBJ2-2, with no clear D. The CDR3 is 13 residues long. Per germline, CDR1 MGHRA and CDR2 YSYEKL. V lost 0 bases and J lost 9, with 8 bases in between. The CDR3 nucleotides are TGCGCCAGCAGCCAAGAAGGGATACGGGAGCTGTTTTTT. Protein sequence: CASSQEGIRELFF.